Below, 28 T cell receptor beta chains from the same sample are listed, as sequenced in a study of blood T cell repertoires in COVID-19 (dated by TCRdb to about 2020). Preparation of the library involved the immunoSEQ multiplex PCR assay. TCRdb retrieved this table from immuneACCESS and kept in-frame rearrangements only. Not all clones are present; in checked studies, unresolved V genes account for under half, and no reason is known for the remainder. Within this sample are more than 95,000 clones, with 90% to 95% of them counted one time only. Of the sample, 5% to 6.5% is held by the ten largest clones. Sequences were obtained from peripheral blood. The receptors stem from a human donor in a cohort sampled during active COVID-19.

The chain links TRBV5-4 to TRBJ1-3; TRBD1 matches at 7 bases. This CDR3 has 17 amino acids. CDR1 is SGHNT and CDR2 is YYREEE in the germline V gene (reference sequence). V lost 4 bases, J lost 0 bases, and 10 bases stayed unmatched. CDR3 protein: CASSRGGTVISGNTIYF. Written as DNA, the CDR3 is TGTGCCAGCAGCAGGGGTGGGACAGTTATCTCTGGAAACACCATATATTTT.

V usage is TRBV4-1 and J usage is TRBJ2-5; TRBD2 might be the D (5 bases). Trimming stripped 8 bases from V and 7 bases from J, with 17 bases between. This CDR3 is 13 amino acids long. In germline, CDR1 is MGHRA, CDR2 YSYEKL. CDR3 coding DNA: TGCGCCAGCGGCGCGGGTAAAGAGGGGACCCAGTACTTC. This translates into CASGAGKEGTQYF.

Written as DNA, the CDR3 is TGTGCCAGCAGTCCGGGACAGGGGGCGCGGAGCAATCAGCCCCAGCATTTT. Protein product: CASSPGQGARSNQPQHF. The chain employs TRBV6-6 and TRBJ1-5; 12 bases are a match to TRBD1. Germline loops: CDR1 MNHNY, CDR2 SVGAGI (reference sequence). Unmatched junction bases numbered 6, after V lost 5 bases and J lost 1 base. The CDR3 has 17 residues.

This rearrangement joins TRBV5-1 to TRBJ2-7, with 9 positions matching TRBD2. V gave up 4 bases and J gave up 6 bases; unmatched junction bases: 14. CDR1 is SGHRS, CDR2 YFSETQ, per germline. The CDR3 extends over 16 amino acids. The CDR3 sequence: CASSPYQGGGGIEQYF. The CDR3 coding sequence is TGCGCCAGCAGCCCCTATCAAGGCGGGGGGGGGATCGAGCAGTACTTC.

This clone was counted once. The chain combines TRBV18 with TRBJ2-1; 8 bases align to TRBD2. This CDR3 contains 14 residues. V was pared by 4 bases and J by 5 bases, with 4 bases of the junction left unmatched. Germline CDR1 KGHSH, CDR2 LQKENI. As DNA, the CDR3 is TGTGCCAGCTCACGTAGCGGGATAAACAATGAGCAGTTCTTC. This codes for CASSRSGINNEQFF.

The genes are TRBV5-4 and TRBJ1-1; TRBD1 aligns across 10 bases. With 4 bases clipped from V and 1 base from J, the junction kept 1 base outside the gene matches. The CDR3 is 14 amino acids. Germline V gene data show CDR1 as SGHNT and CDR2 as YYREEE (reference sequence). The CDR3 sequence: CASSRTGGNTEAFF. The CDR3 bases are TGTGCCAGCAGCCGGACAGGGGGGAACACTGAAGCTTTCTTT. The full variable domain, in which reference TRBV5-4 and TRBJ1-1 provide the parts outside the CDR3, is ETGVTQSPTHLIKTRGQQVTLRCSSQSGHNTVSWYQQALGQGPQFIFQYYREEENGRGNFPPRFSGLQFPNYSSELNVNALELDDSALYLCASSRTGGNTEAFFGQGTRLTVV.

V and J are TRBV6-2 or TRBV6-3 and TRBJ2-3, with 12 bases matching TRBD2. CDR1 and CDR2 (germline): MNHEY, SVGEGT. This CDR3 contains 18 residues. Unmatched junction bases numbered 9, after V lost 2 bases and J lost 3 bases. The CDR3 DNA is TGTGCCAGCAGTTACACAGGACTAGCGGGATGGGGGACAGATACGCAGTATTTT. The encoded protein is CASSYTGLAGWGTDTQYF.

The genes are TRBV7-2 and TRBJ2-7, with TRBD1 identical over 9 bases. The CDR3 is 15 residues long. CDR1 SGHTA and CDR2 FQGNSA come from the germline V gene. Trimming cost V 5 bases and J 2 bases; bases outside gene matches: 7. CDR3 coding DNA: TGTGCCAGCAGCGTCGACAGGGGGGCGACCTACGAGCAGTACTTC. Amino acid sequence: CASSVDRGATYEQYF.

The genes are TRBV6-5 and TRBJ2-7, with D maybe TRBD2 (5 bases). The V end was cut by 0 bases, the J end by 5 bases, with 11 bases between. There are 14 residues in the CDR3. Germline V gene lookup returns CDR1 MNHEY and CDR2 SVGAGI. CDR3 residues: CASSYSRAADEQYF. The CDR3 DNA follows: TGTGCCAGCAGTTACTCGAGGGCGGCCGACGAGCAGTACTTC.

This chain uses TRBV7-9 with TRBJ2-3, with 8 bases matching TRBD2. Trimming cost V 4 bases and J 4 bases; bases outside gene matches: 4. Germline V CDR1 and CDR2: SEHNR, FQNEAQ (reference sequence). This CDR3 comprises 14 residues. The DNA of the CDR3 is TGTGCCAGCAGCTCAGGACTAGCAGCAGATACGCAGTATTTT. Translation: CASSSGLAADTQYF.

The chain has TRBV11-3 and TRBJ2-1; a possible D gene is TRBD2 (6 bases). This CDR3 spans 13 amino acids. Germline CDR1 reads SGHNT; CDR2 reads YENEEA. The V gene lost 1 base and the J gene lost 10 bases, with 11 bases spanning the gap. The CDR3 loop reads CASSLVWGDEQFF. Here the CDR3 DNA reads TGTGCCAGCAGCTTAGTTTGGGGGGACGAGCAGTTCTTC.

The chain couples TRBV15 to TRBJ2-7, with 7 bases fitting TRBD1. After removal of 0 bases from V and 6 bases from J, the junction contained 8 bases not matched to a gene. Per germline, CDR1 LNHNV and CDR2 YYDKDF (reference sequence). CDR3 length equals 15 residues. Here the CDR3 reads CATSREGRQGAEQYF. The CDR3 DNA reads TGTGCCACCAGCAGAGAGGGCCGACAGGGAGCCGAGCAGTACTTC.

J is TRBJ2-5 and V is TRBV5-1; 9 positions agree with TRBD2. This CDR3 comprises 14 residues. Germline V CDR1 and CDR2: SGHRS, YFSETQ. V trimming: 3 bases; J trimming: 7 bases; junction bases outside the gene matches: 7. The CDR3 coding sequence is TGCGCCAGCAGCTCCGTCGGGACTAGCCGGACCCAGTACTTC. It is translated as CASSSVGTSRTQYF.

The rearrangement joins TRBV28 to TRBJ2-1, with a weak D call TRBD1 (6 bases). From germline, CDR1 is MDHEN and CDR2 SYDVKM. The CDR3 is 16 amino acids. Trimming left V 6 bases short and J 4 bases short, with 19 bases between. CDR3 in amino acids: CASSWGPYRGYNEQFF. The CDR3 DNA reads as TGTGCCAGCAGCTGGGGGCCGTATCGGGGATACAATGAGCAGTTCTTC.

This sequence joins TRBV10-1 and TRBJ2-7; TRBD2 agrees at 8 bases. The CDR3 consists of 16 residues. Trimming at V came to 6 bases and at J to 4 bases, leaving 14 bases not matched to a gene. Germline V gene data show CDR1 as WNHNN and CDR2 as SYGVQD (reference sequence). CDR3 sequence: CASRKKGGRTNYEQYF. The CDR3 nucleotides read TGCGCCAGCAGGAAAAAGGGCGGGAGGACTAATTACGAGCAGTACTTC.

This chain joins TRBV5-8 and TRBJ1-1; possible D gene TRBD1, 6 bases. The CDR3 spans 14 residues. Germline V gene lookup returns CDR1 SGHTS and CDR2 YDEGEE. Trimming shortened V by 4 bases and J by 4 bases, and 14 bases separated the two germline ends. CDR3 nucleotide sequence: TGTGCCAGCAGCCGACAGGCATGGTCCACTGAAGCTTTCTTT. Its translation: CASSRQAWSTEAFF.

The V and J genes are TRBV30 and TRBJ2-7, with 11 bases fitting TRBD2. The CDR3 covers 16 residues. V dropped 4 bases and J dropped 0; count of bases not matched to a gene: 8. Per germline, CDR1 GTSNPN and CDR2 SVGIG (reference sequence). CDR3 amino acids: CAWTRLAGGLSYEQYF. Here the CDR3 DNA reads TGTGCCTGGACAAGGCTAGCGGGGGGCCTCTCCTACGAGCAGTACTTC.

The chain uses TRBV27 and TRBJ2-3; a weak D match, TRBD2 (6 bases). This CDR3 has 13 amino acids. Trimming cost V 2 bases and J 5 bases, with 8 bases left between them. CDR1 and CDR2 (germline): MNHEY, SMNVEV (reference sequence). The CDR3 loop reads CASSLIGRDTQYF. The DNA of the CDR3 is TGTGCCAGCAGTTTAATCGGGAGAGATACGCAGTATTTT.

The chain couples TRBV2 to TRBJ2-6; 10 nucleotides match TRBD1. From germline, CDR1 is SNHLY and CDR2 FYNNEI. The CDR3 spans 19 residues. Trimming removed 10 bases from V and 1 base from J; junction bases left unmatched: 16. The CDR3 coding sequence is TGTGCCACCGTGGGGGCCCGGGACAGGGGAGGATCTGGGGCCAACGTCCTGACTTTC. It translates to CATVGARDRGGSGANVLTF.

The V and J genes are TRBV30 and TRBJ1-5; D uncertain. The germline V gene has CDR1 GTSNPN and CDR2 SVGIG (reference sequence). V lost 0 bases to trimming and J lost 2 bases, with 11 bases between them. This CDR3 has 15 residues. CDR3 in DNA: TGTGCCTGGAGTGTAATGGGAGTGGGCAATCAGCCCCAGCATTTT. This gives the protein CAWSVMGVGNQPQHF.

CDR3 loop: CASSGQVGGSPLHF. DNA for the CDR3: TGTGCCAGCAGCGGACAAGTGGGTGGCTCACCCCTCCACTTT. V and J are TRBV9 and TRBJ1-6; D remains ambiguous. Trimming removed 3 bases at V and 10 bases at J, with 14 bases between. The CDR3 sequence is 14 residues long. From germline, CDR1 is SGDLS and CDR2 YYNGEE.

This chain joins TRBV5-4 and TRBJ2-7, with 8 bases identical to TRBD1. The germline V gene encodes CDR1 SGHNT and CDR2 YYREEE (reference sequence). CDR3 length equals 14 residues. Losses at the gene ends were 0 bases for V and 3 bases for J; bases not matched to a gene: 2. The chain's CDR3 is CASSLGQGNYEQYF. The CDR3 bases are TGTGCCAGCAGCTTGGGACAGGGGAACTACGAGCAGTACTTC.

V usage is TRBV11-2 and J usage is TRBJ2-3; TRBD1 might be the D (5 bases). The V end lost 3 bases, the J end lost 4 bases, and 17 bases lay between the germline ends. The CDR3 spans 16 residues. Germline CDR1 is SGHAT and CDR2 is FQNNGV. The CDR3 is CASSFWGNMIADTQYF. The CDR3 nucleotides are TGTGCCAGCAGCTTTTGGGGCAACATGATCGCAGATACGCAGTATTTT.

CDR3 in DNA: TGCGCCAGCAGCAACGCGCCCCGGGTAGATGAGCAGTTCTTC. This codes for CASSNAPRVDEQFF. The chain uses TRBV5-1 and TRBJ2-1, with D uncertain. V dropped 4 bases and J dropped 8 bases, with 16 bases sitting between them. This CDR3 contains 14 residues. Per germline, CDR1 SGHRS and CDR2 YFSETQ.

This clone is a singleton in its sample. The CDR3: CASSQWGGVFLLGTQYF. CDR3 in DNA: TGCGCCAGCAGTCAGTGGGGGGGGGTCTTTCTCTTAGGGACGCAGTATTTT. The chain is built from TRBV23-1 and TRBJ2-3; 7 bases fit TRBD2. TRBV23-1 is filed as an ORF, its function uncertain. V shed 3 bases, J shed 9 bases, and the junction held 18 bases outside the gene matches. The CDR3 loop spans 17 amino acids.

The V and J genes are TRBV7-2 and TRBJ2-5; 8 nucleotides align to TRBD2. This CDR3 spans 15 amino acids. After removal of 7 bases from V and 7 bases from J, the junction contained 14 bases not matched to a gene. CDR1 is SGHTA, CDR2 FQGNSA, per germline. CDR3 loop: CASIGSAGGFGTQYF. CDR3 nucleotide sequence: TGTGCCAGCATAGGATCCGCGGGAGGTTTTGGGACCCAGTACTTC.

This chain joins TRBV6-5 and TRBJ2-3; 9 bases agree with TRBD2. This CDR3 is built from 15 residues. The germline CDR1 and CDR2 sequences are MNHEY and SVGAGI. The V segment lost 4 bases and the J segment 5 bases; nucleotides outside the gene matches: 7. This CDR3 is CASSSPRGGRDTQYF. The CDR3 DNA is TGTGCCAGCAGTTCCCCGCGGGGGGGCAGAGATACGCAGTATTTT.

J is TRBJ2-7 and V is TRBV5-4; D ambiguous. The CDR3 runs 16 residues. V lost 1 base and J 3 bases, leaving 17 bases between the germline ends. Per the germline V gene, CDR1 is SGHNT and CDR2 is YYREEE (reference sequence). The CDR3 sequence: CASSLTLSSSNYEQYF. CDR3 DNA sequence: TGTGCCAGCAGCTTGACTCTATCATCGTCCAACTACGAGCAGTACTTC.